Given below is one T cell receptor beta chain in context. Its antigen is currently unknown. This sample is drawn from a study of cytomegalovirus exposure and HLA in healthy donors. The CDR3 spans 13 residues. V trimming: 6 bases; J trimming: 2 bases; junction bases outside the gene matches: 1. Germline V gene data show CDR1 as MNHEY and CDR2 as SMNVEV (reference sequence). Whole-study results and caveats: Some segments of the V type, notably TRBV6-2 and TRBV6-3, were excluded as indistinguishable. In vitro assays verified that a few CMV-associated chains recognized CMV antigens specifically. Reportedly, HLA-A and HLA-B alleles of most subjects were accurately predicted from TCR beta.

The study ran its PCR with 60 Vbeta and 13 Jbeta primers. The assay was immunoSEQ multiplex PCR, and TCRdb's table has in-frame clones only and misses some. The sample holds about 59,000 clones, 80% to 90% seen once. The J gene is TRBJ1-3, the V gene TRBV27; 7 nucleotides align to TRBD1. The sequencing sample was made of PBMCs. The source of this sequence is a man aged 25 to 40 in good health and CMV-seropositive. This chain's CDR3 is CASRGTAGNTIYF. The CDR3 nucleotides are TGTGCCAGCAGAGGGACAGCTGGAAACACCATATATTTT.